The entry that follows covers one T cell receptor (beta chain) sequence. This clonotype was seen a handful of times. Its antigen is unknown. A much more abundant neighbour one base away suggests this may be a read error. This sample stems from a study of tumor-infiltrating lymphocytes in primary liver carcinoma (dated by TCRdb to 2015 to 2018). At the level of the whole study: The five patients, three men and two women aged 30 to 69 years, had hepatocellular carcinoma (four) or combined HCC and intrahepatic cholangiocarcinoma (one). Each sample produced roughly 3.5 to 7.13 million productive TCRbeta reads, and read depth showed no significant difference between tissue types. Repertoires from technical replicates were highly reproducible, with mean shared-clone rates roughly 0.9 and correlation coefficients above 0.98. TCRbeta repertoire sequencing, expression microarrays and whole-exome sequencing were combined in the study across five regions of each liver tumor, with adjacent normal tissue and blood also included. A total of approximately 35 specimens from 5 patients, comprising 25 or so tumor regions, 5 adjacent noncancerous liver tissues and 5 peripheral blood samples, were covered by TCRbeta repertoire sequencing. The tumors of the five patients were staged as T1-T3 N0M0, with maximum diameters ranging from 4.2 to 10 cm. To link TCRbeta repertoire diversity with the local molecular phenotype, the approximately 25 tumor region samples were profiled using Agilent mRNA microarrays.

CDR1 is given as LNHDA and CDR2 as SQIVND, both from the germline V gene (reference sequence). V and J are trimmed by 4 bases and 4 bases, and the gene matches miss 6 bases of the junction. Including the terminal cysteine and phenylalanine, the CDR3 comprises 15 residues. Only the CDR3 portion is preserved as DNA: 45 bases, with reading frame beginning at the first base. A constant-region primer and ProtoScript II reverse transcriptase were used to reverse-transcribe TCRbeta-specific cDNA from roughly 0.5 ug total RNA. Three nested multiplex PCR rounds, following a slightly modified ARM-PCR procedure, were used to build the TCRbeta libraries. Each of the first two PCR rounds ran for roughly 11 cycles and used multiplex TRBV1-TRBV30 forward primers together with a Cbeta reverse primer. Sample barcodes and Illumina adapters were added in a final 25-cycle PCR using Deep VentR polymerase. Before sequencing, amplicons of 200-500 bp were gel-purified using a QIAquick gel extraction kit. An Illumina HiSeq 2500 was used to sequence the TCRbeta amplicons, generating 250-bp paired-end reads. In the paper's pipeline: Trimmomatic v0.33 was used to quality-trim the reads, and FLASH v1.2.11 was used to merge paired reads so that full CDR3 sequences could be recovered. V, D and J germline segments were assigned to the rearranged TCRbeta sequences by MiGEC v1.2.1b. VDJtools v1.0.0 computed clonotype statistics and Shannon-Wiener diversity indices. Except for diversity analysis, only the 250 most abundant clonotypes of each sample were used in subsequent analyses to reduce sampling bias. The raw public data were reprocessed by TCRdb itself: fastp quality trimming at Q25, MiXCR clonotype calling, in-frame beta chains only. Rows are combined by CDR3 protein, so each entry shows the most common genes and DNA. None of the V and J calls come from the authors' own analysis; TCRdb made them. This sample comprises 50,000 to 60,000 distinct CDR3 sequences, about 77% of them detected only once. The ten largest clonotypes hold approximately 25% of the sample.

Study-wide conclusions, independent of this receptor: With just four to six patients in the study, the authors point out that the findings should be validated in a larger study. Because sequencing covered only the TCR beta chain and unpaired alpha chains were not captured, true repertoire diversity is likely underestimated. Since the samples were bulk and unsorted, there was no way to compare CD4+ and CD8+ T cell repertoires. Only about 7.5-24% of top clones were found in all five regions of a tumor, suggesting spatial heterogeneity of tumor-infiltrating T cells. Compared with blood, tumors had a significantly larger share of the repertoire taken up by the top 250 clones (p = 0.039). Repertoire overlap was higher between tumor regions (mean about 36%) than tumor-adjacent (around 17%) or tumor-blood (about 14%) pairs, consistent with antigen-driven expansion.

Without any cell sorting, total RNA and DNA were co-extracted from approximately 22-30 mg of bulk tissue using the AllPrep DNA/RNA mini kit. Between November 2015 and March 2016, about five patients in China with histopathologically diagnosed primary liver carcinoma had their tumors surgically resected. Chronic HBV infection was present in the patients, and the patients were treatment-naive at sampling. Each tumor was sampled at five spatially separated regions: the superior, inferior, left-lateral and right-lateral poles and the tumor centre. Histology showed that every tumor sample contained more than 80% viable tumor cells. Fresh tumor and adjacent tissue pieces were bisected; one half was stored in RNAlater at -80°C, the other sent for histology.

Sequencing was done on a sample of liver tumor tissue from sampling region 5. This sample's cell subset or site label indicates: tumor region T5, tumor centre. The sequence is built from TRBV19 and TRBJ2-1; TRBD2 fits 8 bases in the junction. The receptor was isolated from a man aged 35-49 years with primary liver carcinoma and hepatitis B virus infection. CDR3 region: CASSTVLAAYNEQFF. The nucleotides read TGTGCCAGTAGTACCGTACTAGCGGCTTACAATGAGCAGTTCTTC.